The 6 T cell receptor beta chains listed next were all sequenced from one sample in a study of blood T cell repertoires in COVID-19. Generated by immunoSEQ multiplex PCR, the TCRdb table keeps only in-frame clones and is missing some. Of approximately 100,000 clones listed, 70% to 85% are singletons. Sequenced: peripheral blood. These receptors originate from a woman in her sixties with acute or convalescent COVID-19.

This clone has just a few counts. The rearrangement joins TRBV15 to TRBJ2-7, with D possibly being TRBD2 (5 bases). Germline CDR1 LNHNV, CDR2 YYDKDF (reference sequence). With 2 bases removed from V and 7 bases from J, the gap between germline ends came to 18 bases. The CDR3 consists of 15 residues. The CDR3 coding sequence is TGTGCCACCAGCAGATCCCTTGGGTCCCCGGGAGAGCAGTACTTC. As protein: CATSRSLGSPGEQYF.

This chain links TRBV2 with TRBJ2-1, with 8 bases aligning to TRBD2. CDR1 and CDR2 (germline): SNHLY, FYNNEI. The CDR3 spans 14 residues. Germline trimming cut 3 bases from V and 5 bases from J; bases unmatched to any gene: 3. The CDR3 spells CASSDISGDNEQFF. The CDR3 bases are TGTGCCAGCAGTGATATTAGCGGGGACAATGAGCAGTTCTTC.

The gene calls are TRBV11-2 and TRBJ1-6; TRBD1 might be the D (5 bases). The CDR3 extends over 17 amino acids. V gave up 5 bases and J gave up 1 base, with 15 bases separating them. The germline gives CDR1 SGHAT, CDR2 FQNNGV. The CDR3 sequence: CASSEGRGKSYNSPLHF. The CDR3 nucleotides are TGTGCCAGCAGCGAGGGGCGGGGGAAATCCTATAATTCACCCCTCCACTTT.

J is TRBJ2-5 and V is TRBV18; no clear D. Trimming pared 3 bases from V and 3 bases from J, leaving 11 bases between. Germline V gene lookup returns CDR1 KGHSH and CDR2 LQKENI. The CDR3 extends over 14 amino acids. The CDR3 spells CASSPRAYEETQYF. CDR3 DNA sequence: TGTGCCAGCTCACCGCGCGCTTACGAAGAGACCCAGTACTTC.

V usage is TRBV5-1 and J usage is TRBJ2-5; TRBD2 might be the D (5 bases). This CDR3 has 14 amino acids. The V gene's germline CDR1 is SGHRS and CDR2 YFSETQ. V gave up 2 bases and J gave up 3 bases, with 11 bases separating them. The CDR3 sequence is CASSFGENEETQYF. As DNA, the CDR3 is TGCGCCAGCAGCTTCGGGGAGAACGAAGAGACCCAGTACTTC. Full variable domain (outside the CDR3, taken from reference TRBV5-1 and TRBJ2-5): KAGVTQTPRYLIKTRGQQVTLSCSPISGHRSVSWYQQTPGQGLQFLFEYFSETQRNKGNFPGRFSGRQFSNSRSEMNVSTLELGDSALYLCASSFGENEETQYFGPGTRLLVL.

The chain recombines TRBV27 with TRBJ2-7; 12 bases fit TRBD2. After removal of 4 bases from V and 3 bases from J, the junction contained 4 bases not matched to a gene. This CDR3 contains 15 residues. The germline V gene has CDR1 MNHEY and CDR2 SMNVEV (reference sequence). The CDR3 here is CASSSLAGGDYEQYF. DNA for the CDR3: TGTGCCAGCAGTTCCCTAGCGGGAGGGGACTACGAGCAGTACTTC.